This T cell receptor (beta chain) emerged from a study of vaccination effects on CD4 cells after COVID-19. At the level of the study: Convalescent patients (n = two) were sampled 16 days and one week prevaccination. The study, taken as a whole, reports: Newly vaccine-induced clones made up most of the convalescents' post-vaccine spike-reactive clones. Marked clonal contraction was seen in infection- and vaccine-induced clones late after vaccination.

Turning to this clone: What it binds is unknown.

Viral peptide pool expansion of antigen-specific CD4+ T cells preceded sequencing in the ViraFEST assay. Once cultured for nine to ten days, the cells underwent separation to obtain CD4+ T cells. This person caught SARS-CoV-2 sometime from March to December 2020, and PCR testing confirmed the infection. PBMC cultures contained two million cells per well, about 11 IU/ml IL-2 and approximately 9.9 ug/ml peptides. The assay was immunoSEQ multiplex PCR, and TCRdb's table has in-frame clones only and misses some. The sample yields 30,000 to 40,000 clones, around 78% seen once. The CDR3 contains 15 residues. Germline assignment: CDR1 MNHEY and CDR2 SVGAGI. V dropped 10 bases and J dropped 6; count of bases not matched to a gene: 15.

The clonotype originates from a human donor who had a prior SARS-CoV-2 infection. The chain has TRBV6-5 and TRBJ2-7, with 10 bases aligning to TRBD1. This specimen consisted of CD4+ T cells from PBMCs cultured with a peptide pool, obtained before COVID-19 vaccination. This CDR3 is CATQATRQGAGEQYF. The DNA for the CDR3 is TGTGCCACACAGGCCACACGACAGGGGGCAGGCGAGCAGTACTTC.